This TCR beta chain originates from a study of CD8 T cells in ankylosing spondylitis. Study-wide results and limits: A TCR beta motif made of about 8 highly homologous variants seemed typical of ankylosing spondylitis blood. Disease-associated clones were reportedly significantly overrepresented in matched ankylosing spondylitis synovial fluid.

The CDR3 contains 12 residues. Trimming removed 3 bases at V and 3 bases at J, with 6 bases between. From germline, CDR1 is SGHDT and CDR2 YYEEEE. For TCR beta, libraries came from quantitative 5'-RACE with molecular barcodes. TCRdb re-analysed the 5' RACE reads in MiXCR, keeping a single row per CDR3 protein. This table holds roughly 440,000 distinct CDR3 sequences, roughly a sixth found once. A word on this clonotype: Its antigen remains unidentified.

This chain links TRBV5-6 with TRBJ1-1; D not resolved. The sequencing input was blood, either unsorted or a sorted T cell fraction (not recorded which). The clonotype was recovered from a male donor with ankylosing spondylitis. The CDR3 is CASSSRYTEAFF. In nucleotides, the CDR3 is TGTGCCAGCAGCTCCCGGTACACTGAAGCTTTCTTT.